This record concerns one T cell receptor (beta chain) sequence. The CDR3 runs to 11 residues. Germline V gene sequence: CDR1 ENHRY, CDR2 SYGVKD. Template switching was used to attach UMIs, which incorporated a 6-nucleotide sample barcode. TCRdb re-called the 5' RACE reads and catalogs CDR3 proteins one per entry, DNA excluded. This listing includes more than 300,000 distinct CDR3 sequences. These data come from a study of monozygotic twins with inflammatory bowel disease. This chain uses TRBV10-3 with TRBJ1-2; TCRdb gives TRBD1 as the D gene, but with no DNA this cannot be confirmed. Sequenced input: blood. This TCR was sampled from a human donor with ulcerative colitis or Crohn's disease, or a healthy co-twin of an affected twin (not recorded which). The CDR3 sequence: CAIGQDHGYTF.